This record covers a single T cell receptor (beta chain). Its antigen remains unidentified. PBMC DNA, left unsorted, was sequenced on ten immunoSEQ deep assay plates. Generated by immunoSEQ multiplex PCR, the TCRdb table keeps only in-frame clones and is missing some. There are roughly 500,000 clones in the sample; 76% occur only once, and 13% lies in the top ten. The V end lost 2 bases, the J end lost 1 base, and 15 bases lay between the germline ends. This CDR3 contains 17 residues. CDR1 and CDR2 from the germline V gene are LGHNA and YNFKEQ. This entry belongs to a study of shared clonotypes between healthy human individuals. Findings and caveats of the study: Researchers sampled only blood; tissue repertoires likely differ.

Nashville, Tennessee was home to all donors, who were Caucasian adults. The receptor was isolated from a middle-aged woman in good health. Some clones in this sample may be carry-over from other donors' samples. The chain is built from TRBV4-2 and TRBJ1-3; D not resolved. The sample consisted of PBMCs. The CDR3 region is CASSQNQNPISGNTIYF. The CDR3 region has the DNA TGTGCCAGCAGCCAAAACCAGAATCCCATTTCTGGAAACACCATATATTTT.